The next 2 T cell receptor beta chains were all read from a single sample in a study of cytomegalovirus exposure and HLA in healthy donors. Researchers ran the PCR with 60 Vbeta and 13 Jbeta primers. Method: immunoSEQ multiplex PCR; TCRdb's copy keeps in-frame clones and lacks some. The sample includes around 130,000 clones, around 81% of them seen just once. Sequencing was carried out using PBMCs. The receptors come from a man aged 18 to 29 in good health and CMV-seronegative.

V and J are TRBV27 and TRBJ1-4, with 8 bases identical to TRBD1. Germline CDR1 MNHEY, CDR2 SMNVEV (reference sequence). J gave up 6 bases and V 3 bases, and 9 bases lay outside the gene matches. The CDR3 is 16 amino acids. CDR3 in DNA: TGTGCCAGCAGTTTGAGGGCCGGGACAGGTTATGAAAAACTGTTTTTT. It yields the protein CASSLRAGTGYEKLFF.

This rearrangement joins TRBV7-9 to TRBJ1-5; D ambiguous. Trimming stripped 2 bases from V and 3 bases from J, with 14 bases between. Germline CDR1 reads SEHNR; CDR2 reads FQNEAQ (reference sequence). This CDR3 is built from 16 residues. The CDR3 bases are TGTGCCAGCAGCTTATCAGGATCCCAGCCCAATCAGCCCCAGCATTTT. Translated, it gives CASSLSGSQPNQPQHF.